This TCR beta chain appears in the sequencing data of a study of technical replicates of blood from a few donors. Using immunoSEQ multiplex PCR, the repertoire was profiled, and TCRdb retains in-frame clones only, with some absent. The sample lists 70,000 or so clones, approximately 88% occurring once. The sample comprised PBMCs. The TCR sequence derives from a human donor in good health. Some clones in this sample may be carry-over from other donors' samples.

Here the CDR3 DNA reads TGTGCCATCACAGCGGGACGGAATAACTATGGCTACACCTTC. Its protein product is CAITAGRNNYGYTF. The V gene is TRBV10-3, the J gene TRBJ1-2; a weak D match, TRBD1 (5 bases). The CDR3 length is 14 residues. Trimming removed 7 bases at V and 1 base at J, with 13 bases between. The V gene's germline CDR1 is ENHRY and CDR2 SYGVKD.